These T cell receptor beta chains were read from a single sample in a study of T cells in Graves' hyperthyroidism and ophthalmopathy. Each CDR3 protein gets one entry after TCRdb re-called the multiplex PCR reads with MiXCR. The table has approximately 370,000 distinct CDR3 sequences, 14% to 15% seen once; the top ten hold around a third. Sequenced sample: blood. The receptors derive from a woman in her twenties or thirties with Graves' hyperthyroidism. Both conserved end residues are part of each CDR3. D genes are given only for firm matches. Clone size is stated in some rows and not others, as once, few, many or a class when expanded.

v_gene,d_gene,abundance,j_gene,CDR3nt,CDR3aa
TRBV20-1,-,few,TRBJ2-1,TGCAGTGCATTCCCACTAGATAGCTCCTACAATGAGCAGTTCTTC,CSAFPLDSSYNEQFF
TRBV20-1,-,many,TRBJ2-7,TGCAGTGCTAGAGACCACAAGCCGGGGCCGGGAGAGCAGTACTTC,CSARDHKPGPGEQYF
TRBV20-1,TRBD1,once,TRBJ2-2,TGCAGTGTTGGGACAGGGAGGGACACCGGGGAGCTGTTTTTT,CSVGTGRDTGELFF
TRBV2,TRBD1,many,TRBJ2-1,TGTGGGGTGGACAGGGAAATATTTGATGAGCAGTTCTTC,CGVDREIFDEQFF
TRBV12-3/TRBV12-4,-,few,TRBJ2-5,TGTGCCAGCAGTTTGTGGGGCGGGAACCAAGAGACCCAGTACTTC,CASSLWGGNQETQYF
TRBV4-1,-,many,TRBJ2-7,TGCGCCAGCAGCCAAGAATGGGATTCCTACGAGCAGTACTTC,CASSQEWDSYEQYF
TRBV20-1,-,many,TRBJ2-3,TGCAGTGCTAGAGATTGGTCGCGAGACACAGATACGCAGTATTTT,CSARDWSRDTDTQYF
TRBV9,TRBD1,few,TRBJ2-5,TGTGCCAGCAGCTTGGGGACAGGGTTTGGGGAGACCCAGTACTTC,CASSLGTGFGETQYF
TRBV3-1,TRBD2,few,TRBJ2-1,TGTGCCAGCAGCCCGGTTAGCGGGAGTGTATACAATGAGCAGTTCTTC,CASSPVSGSVYNEQFF
TRBV5-1,-,-,TRBJ2-7,TGCGCCAGCAGCTTGGCCGGGGTAGCCCAGAGGGAGCAGTACTTC,CASSLAGVAQREQYF
TRBV6-1,TRBD1,few,TRBJ1-2,TGTGCCAGCAGCTGGGACAGATCTAACTATGGCTACACCTTC,CASSWDRSNYGYTF
TRBV11-2,-,many,TRBJ1-6,TGTGCCAGCAGCGGGAGGAGGTCGGCCCTCCACTTT,CASSGRRSALHF
TRBV7-9,-,-,TRBJ1-4,TGTGCCAGCAGTTCTCAAGGAGGGGCCTTTGAAAAACTGTTTTTT,CASSSQGGAFEKLFF
TRBV14,-,few,TRBJ2-1,TGTGCCAGCAGCCAAGACGTGGAAACCCCCAGGGGTGAGCAGTTCTTC,CASSQDVETPRGEQFF
TRBV18,TRBD1,few,TRBJ1-5,TGTGCCAGCTCCCGGGGACAGGACCCGAATCAGCCCCAGCATTTT,CASSRGQDPNQPQHF
TRBV3-1,-,many,TRBJ2-4,TGTGCCAGCAGCCAAGACAAACTGGGGGCCATACTAGCCAAAAACATTCAGTACTTC,CASSQDKLGAILAKNIQYF
TRBV29-1,-,many,TRBJ1-2,TGCAGCGTTGATACAGGACTAACTAACTATGGCTACACCTTC,CSVDTGLTNYGYTF
TRBV27,-,many,TRBJ2-7,TGTGCCAGCAGTTTAGAGGGGGGGCCCCCCTACGAGCAGTACTTC,CASSLEGGPPYEQYF
TRBV20-1,-,many,TRBJ2-7,TGCAGTGTCAGAGGCAGGGCCAACGAGCAGTACTTC,CSVRGRANEQYF
TRBV6-1,TRBD1,-,TRBJ2-4,TGTGCCAGCAGGACAGGGTCTGTTGCCAAAAACATTCAGTACTTC,CASRTGSVAKNIQYF
TRBV6-1,-,many,TRBJ2-5,TGTGCCAGCAGCGCCTTGGGGGGCCAAGAGACCCAGTACTTC,CASSALGGQETQYF
TRBV12-3/TRBV12-4,-,few,TRBJ1-3,TGTGCCAGCAGTCCCCTTGGGGGGACCCCTGGAAACACCATATATTTT,CASSPLGGTPGNTIYF
TRBV27,TRBD1,few,TRBJ1-2,TGTGCCAGCAGTACATATAGCACGACAGGGCCCCATGGCTACACCTTC,CASSTYSTTGPHGYTF
TRBV3-1,-,many,TRBJ2-7,TGTGCCAGCAGCCAAAGGACAGCTTACGAGCAGTACTTC,CASSQRTAYEQYF
TRBV20-1,TRBD2,many,TRBJ2-1,TGCAGCAGATTAGTTAGCGGGGTACACAATGAGCAGTTCTTC,CSRLVSGVHNEQFF
TRBV13,-,many,TRBJ2-3,TGTGCCAGCAGCCCGGATACGCAGTATTTT,CASSPDTQYF
TRBV28,TRBD2,many,TRBJ2-7,TGTGCCAGCAGCCCACCCGAGGCGGGAGGCCCCTACGAGCAGTACTTC,CASSPPEAGGPYEQYF
TRBV29-1,TRBD2,many,TRBJ2-7,TGCAGCATACGTAAAGGACTAGCGGGAGTAAGCGAGCAGTACTTC,CSIRKGLAGVSEQYF
TRBV9,-,few,TRBJ2-3,TGTGCCAGCAGCCCGGAGGGGGTCGGGGCAGATACGCAGTATTTT,CASSPEGVGADTQYF
TRBV6-1,-,few,TRBJ2-7,TGTGCCAGCAGTGTCTTGGCTGGGAGCTCCTACGAGCAGTACTTC,CASSVLAGSSYEQYF
TRBV27,TRBD1,many,TRBJ2-7,TGTGCCAGCAGTCTCCGGGACAGGGGATCCTACGTCGAGCAGTACTTC,CASSLRDRGSYVEQYF
TRBV12-3/TRBV12-4,-,few,TRBJ2-1,TGTGCCAGCCTGCGGGGTGGTGAGCAGTTCTTC,CASLRGGEQFF
TRBV2,TRBD2,many,TRBJ2-1,TGTGCCAGCCTCTCCCGACTAGCGGGAGATCGAGAGCAGTTCTTC,CASLSRLAGDREQFF
TRBV6-2/TRBV6-3,TRBD2,-,TRBJ2-7,TGTGCCAGCAGTGGACTAGCGGGAAACGAGCAGTACTTC,CASSGLAGNEQYF
TRBV6-4,TRBD1,-,TRBJ2-3,TGTGCCAGCAGTGCCCAGGGGGCCCGGGAGGATACGCAGTATTTT,CASSAQGAREDTQYF
TRBV7-2,-,many,TRBJ2-3,TGTGCCAGCAGCTTAGCTGGGGCAGTTGGCACAGATACGCAGTATTTT,CASSLAGAVGTDTQYF
TRBV20-1,-,few,TRBJ2-3,TGCAGTGCTAACTTCGGGGGTTCGATCACAGATACGCAGTATTTT,CSANFGGSITDTQYF
TRBV28,-,once,TRBJ2-3,TGTGCCAGCAGTTTTATTTTTGGGGGCACAGATACGCAGTATTTT,CASSFIFGGTDTQYF
TRBV6-1,TRBD2,few,TRBJ2-5,TGTGCCAGCAGTGGGAGCGGGAGTTCTTCGGAGACCCAGTACTTC,CASSGSGSSSETQYF
TRBV27,-,many,TRBJ2-7,TGTGCCAGCAGTTTCGGGCGGGGGCCTACCTACGAGCAGTACTTC,CASSFGRGPTYEQYF
TRBV20-1,-,few,TRBJ2-1,TGCAGTGCTCCCGGAGGTACCTACAATGAGCAGTTCTTC,CSAPGGTYNEQFF
TRBV12-3/TRBV12-4,TRBD1,many,TRBJ1-5,TGTGCCAGCAGTAGGGACAGGGGAGGGAATCAGCCCCAGCATTTT,CASSRDRGGNQPQHF
TRBV28,-,many,TRBJ1-2,TGTGCCAGCAGTTCCTCAGGAGCTATTTATGGCTACACCTTC,CASSSSGAIYGYTF
TRBV20-1,-,-,TRBJ2-1,TGCAGTGCTAGAGATACGCTAGGCCTCAATGAGCAGTTCTTC,CSARDTLGLNEQFF
TRBV6-6,-,few,TRBJ2-2,TGTGCCAGCAGTTACATTCTGTCCAGCGGGGAGCTGTTTTTT,CASSYILSSGELFF